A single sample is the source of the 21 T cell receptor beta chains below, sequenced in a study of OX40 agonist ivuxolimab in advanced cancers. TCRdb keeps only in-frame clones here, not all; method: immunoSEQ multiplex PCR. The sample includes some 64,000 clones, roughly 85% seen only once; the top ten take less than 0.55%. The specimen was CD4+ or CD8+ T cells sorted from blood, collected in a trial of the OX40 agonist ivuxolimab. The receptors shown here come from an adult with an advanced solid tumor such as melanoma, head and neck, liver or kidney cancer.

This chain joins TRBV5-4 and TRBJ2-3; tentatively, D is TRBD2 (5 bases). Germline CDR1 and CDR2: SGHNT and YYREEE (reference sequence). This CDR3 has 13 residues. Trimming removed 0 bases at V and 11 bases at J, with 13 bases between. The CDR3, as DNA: TGTGCCAGCAGCTTGGGTTGGGAGAGAGGGCAGTATTTT. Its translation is CASSLGWERGQYF. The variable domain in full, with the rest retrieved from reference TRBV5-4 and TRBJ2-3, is ETGVTQSPTHLIKTRGQQVTLRCSSQSGHNTVSWYQQALGQGPQFIFQYYREEENGRGNFPPRFSGLQFPNYSSELNVNALELDDSALYLCASSLGWERGQYFGPGTRLTVL.

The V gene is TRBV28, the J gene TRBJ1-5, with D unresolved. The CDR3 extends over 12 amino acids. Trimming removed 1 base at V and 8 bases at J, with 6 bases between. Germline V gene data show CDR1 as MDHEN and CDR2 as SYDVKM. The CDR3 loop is CASSLLREPQHF. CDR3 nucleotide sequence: TGTGCCAGCAGTTTATTGCGGGAGCCCCAGCATTTT. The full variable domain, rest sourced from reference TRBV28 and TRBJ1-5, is DVKVTQSSRYLVKRTGEKVFLECVQDMDHENMFWYRQDPGLGLRLIYFSYDVKMKEKGDIPEGYSVSREKKERFSLILESASTNQTSMYLCASSLLREPQHFGDGTRLSIL.

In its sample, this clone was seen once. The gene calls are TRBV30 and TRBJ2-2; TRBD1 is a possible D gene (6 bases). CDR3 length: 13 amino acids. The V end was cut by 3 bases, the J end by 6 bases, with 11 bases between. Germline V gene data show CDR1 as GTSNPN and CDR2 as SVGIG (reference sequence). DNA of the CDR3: TGTGCCTGGAGGGGGGCAGGGTCCGGGGAGCTGTTTTTT. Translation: CAWRGAGSGELFF.

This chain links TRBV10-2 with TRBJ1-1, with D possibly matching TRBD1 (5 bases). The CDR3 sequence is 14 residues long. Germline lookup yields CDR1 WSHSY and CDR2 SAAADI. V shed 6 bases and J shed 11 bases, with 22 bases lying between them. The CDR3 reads CASRGGRGSVKAFF. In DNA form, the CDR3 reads TGCGCCAGCAGGGGGGGTCGGGGGAGCGTTAAGGCTTTCTTT.

The CDR3 nucleotides read TGTGCCAGCAGCTTAGATCTCACAGATACGCAGTATTTT. As protein: CASSLDLTDTQYF. The chain uses TRBV7-7 and TRBJ2-3, with D unclear. V lost 1 base and J lost 2, with 4 bases in between. Germline-derived CDR1 and CDR2 are SSHAT and FNYEAQ (reference sequence). This CDR3 spans 13 amino acids.

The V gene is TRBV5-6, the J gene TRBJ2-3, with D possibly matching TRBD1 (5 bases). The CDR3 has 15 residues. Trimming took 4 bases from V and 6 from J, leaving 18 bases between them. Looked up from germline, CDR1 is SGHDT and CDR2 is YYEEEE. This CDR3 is CASSRLSRQTDTQYF. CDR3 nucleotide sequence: TGTGCCAGCAGCCGCCTTTCGAGACAGACTGATACGCAGTATTTT.

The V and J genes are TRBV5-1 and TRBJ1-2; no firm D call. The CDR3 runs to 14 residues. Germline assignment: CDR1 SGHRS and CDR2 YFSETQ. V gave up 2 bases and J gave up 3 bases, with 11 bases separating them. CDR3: CASSFGGQDYGYTF. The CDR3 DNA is TGCGCCAGCAGCTTCGGAGGCCAGGACTATGGCTACACCTTC.

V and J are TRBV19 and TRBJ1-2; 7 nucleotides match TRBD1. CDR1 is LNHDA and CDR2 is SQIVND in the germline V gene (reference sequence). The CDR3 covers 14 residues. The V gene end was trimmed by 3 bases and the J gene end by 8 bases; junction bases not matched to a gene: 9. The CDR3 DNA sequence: TGTGCCAGTAGTATGATCGTAGGGGGCGAAGGCTACACCTTC. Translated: CASSMIVGGEGYTF.

The CDR3 protein is CASSLASPRWRRDEQFF. CDR3 in DNA: TGTGCCAGCAGTCTCGCTTCCCCCCGCTGGAGGAGGGATGAGCAGTTCTTC. The chain is built from TRBV27 and TRBJ2-1, with D perhaps matching TRBD2 (6 bases). The CDR3 has 17 amino acids. Trimming pared 5 bases from V and 8 bases from J, leaving 25 bases between. CDR1 is MNHEY, CDR2 SMNVEV, per germline (reference sequence).

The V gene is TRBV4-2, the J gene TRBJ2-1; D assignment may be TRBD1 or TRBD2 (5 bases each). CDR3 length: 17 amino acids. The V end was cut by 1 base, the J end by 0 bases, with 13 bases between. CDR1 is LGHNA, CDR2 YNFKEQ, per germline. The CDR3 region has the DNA TGTGCCAGCAGCCAAGTCCGGGGCGACAGCTCCTACAATGAGCAGTTCTTC. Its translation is CASSQVRGDSSYNEQFF.

CDR3 nucleotides: TGTGCCAGCTCACCTACACCGAGCCGGCCCTACAATGAGCAGTTCTTC. Translation gives CASSPTPSRPYNEQFF. This rearrangement joins TRBV18 to TRBJ2-1; no definite D call. Deletions cut 3 bases from V and 2 bases from J, with 14 bases between. This CDR3 has 16 residues. Per the germline V gene, CDR1 is KGHSH and CDR2 is LQKENI.

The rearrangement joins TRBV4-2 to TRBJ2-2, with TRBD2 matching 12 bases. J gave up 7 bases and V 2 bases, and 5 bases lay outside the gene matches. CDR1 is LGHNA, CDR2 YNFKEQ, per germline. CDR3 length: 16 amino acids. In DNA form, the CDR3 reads TGTGCCAGCAGCCAACTAGCGGGAGGGCCGGTCGGGGAGCTGTTTTTT. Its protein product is CASSQLAGGPVGELFF.

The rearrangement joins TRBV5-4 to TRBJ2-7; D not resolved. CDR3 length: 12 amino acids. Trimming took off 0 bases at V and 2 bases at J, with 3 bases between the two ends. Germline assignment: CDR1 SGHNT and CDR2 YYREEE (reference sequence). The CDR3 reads CASSLDTYEQYF. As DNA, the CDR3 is TGTGCCAGCAGCTTGGACACCTACGAGCAGTACTTC.

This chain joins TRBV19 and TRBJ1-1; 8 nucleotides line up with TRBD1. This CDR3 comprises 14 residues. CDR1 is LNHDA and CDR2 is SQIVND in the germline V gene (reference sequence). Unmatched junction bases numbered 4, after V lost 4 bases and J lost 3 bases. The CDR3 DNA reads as TGTGCCAGTAGTACGACAGGGGCTCACACTGAAGCTTTCTTT. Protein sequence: CASSTTGAHTEAFF.

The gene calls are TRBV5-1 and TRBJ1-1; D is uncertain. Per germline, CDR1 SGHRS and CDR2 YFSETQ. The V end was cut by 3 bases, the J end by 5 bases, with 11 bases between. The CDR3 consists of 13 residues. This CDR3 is CASSSGQETEAFF. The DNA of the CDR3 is TGCGCCAGCAGCTCGGGCCAAGAAACTGAAGCTTTCTTT.

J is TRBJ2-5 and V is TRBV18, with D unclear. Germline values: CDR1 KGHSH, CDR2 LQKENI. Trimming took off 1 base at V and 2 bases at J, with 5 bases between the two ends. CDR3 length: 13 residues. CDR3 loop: CASSPRRQETQYF. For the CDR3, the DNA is TGTGCCAGCTCACCACGTCGTCAAGAGACCCAGTACTTC.

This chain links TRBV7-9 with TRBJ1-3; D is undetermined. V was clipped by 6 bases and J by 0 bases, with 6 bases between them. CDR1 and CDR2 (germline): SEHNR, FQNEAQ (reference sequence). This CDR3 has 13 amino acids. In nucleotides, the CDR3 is TGTGCCAGCAGGGTCACCTCTGGAAACACCATATATTTT. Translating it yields CASRVTSGNTIYF.

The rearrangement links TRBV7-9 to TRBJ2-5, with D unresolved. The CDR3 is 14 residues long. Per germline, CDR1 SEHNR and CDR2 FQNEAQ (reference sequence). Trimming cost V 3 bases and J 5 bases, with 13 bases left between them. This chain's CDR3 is CASSLYASGETQYF. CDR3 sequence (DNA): TGTGCCAGCAGCTTGTATGCCTCCGGGGAGACCCAGTACTTC.

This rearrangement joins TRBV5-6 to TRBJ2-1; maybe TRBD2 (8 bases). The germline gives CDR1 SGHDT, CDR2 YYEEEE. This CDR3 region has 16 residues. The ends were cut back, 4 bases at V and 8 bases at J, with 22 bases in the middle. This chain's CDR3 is CASSPGGATGLHEQFF. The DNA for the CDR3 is TGTGCCAGCAGCCCGGGGGGGGCGACAGGGCTCCATGAGCAGTTCTTC. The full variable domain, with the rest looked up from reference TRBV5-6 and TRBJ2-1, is DAGVTQSPTHLIKTRGQQVTLRCSPKSGHDTVSWYQQALGQGPQFIFQYYEEEERQRGNFPDRFSGHQFPNYSSELNVNALLLGDSALYLCASSPGGATGLHEQFFGPGTRLTVL.

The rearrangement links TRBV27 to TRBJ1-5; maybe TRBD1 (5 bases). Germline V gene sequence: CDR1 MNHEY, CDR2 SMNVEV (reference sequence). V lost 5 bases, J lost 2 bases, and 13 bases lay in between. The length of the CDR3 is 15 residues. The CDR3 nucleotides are TGTGCCAGCAGTAAGGAGGGGTTTGGCAATCAGCCCCAGCATTTT. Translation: CASSKEGFGNQPQHF.

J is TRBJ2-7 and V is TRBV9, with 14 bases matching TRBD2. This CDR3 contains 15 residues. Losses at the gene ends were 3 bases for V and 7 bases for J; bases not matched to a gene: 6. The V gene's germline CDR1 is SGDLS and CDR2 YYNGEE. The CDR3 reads CASSARTSGRNEQYF. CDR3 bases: TGTGCCAGCAGCGCGCGGACTAGCGGGAGGAATGAGCAGTACTTC.